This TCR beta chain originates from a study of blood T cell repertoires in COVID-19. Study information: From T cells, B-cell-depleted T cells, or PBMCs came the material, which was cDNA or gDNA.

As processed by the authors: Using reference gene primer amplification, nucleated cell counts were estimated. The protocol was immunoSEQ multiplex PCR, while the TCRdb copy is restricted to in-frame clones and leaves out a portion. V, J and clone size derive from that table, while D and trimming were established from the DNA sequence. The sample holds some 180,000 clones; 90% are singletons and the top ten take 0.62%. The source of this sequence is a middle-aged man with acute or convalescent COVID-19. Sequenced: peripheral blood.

The CDR3 DNA is TGTGCCAGCAGCGGGACAGGGAGGGAAAAACTGTTTTTT. Its translation is CASSGTGREKLFF. The J gene is TRBJ1-4, the V gene TRBV7-9, with 9 bases matching TRBD1. Germline loops: CDR1 SEHNR, CDR2 FQNEAQ (reference sequence). The V gene end was trimmed by 5 bases and the J gene end by 8 bases; junction bases not matched to a gene: 3. There are 13 residues in the CDR3.